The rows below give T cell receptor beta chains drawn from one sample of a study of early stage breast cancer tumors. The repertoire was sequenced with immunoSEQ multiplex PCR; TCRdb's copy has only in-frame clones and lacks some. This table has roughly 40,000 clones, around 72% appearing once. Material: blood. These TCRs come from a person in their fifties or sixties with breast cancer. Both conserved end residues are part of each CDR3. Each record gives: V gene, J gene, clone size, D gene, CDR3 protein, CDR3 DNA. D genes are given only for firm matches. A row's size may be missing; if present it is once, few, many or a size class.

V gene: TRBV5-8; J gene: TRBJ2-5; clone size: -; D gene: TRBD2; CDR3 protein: CASSPGAGGLQETQYF; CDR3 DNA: TGTGCCAGCAGCCCCGGGGCGGGGGGCCTACAAGAGACCCAGTACTTC
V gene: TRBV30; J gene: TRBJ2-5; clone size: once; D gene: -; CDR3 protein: CAWSVLGGVRQETQYF; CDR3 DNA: TGTGCCTGGAGTGTACTTGGGGGCGTACGACAAGAGACCCAGTACTTC
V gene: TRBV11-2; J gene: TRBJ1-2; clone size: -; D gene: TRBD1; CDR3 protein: CASSLDRGPDGYTF; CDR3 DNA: TGTGCCAGCAGCTTGGACAGGGGGCCGGATGGCTACACCTTC
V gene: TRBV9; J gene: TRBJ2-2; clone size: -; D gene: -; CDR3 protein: CASSVLASGELFF; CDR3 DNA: TGTGCCAGCAGCGTACTAGCGTCCGGGGAGCTGTTTTTT
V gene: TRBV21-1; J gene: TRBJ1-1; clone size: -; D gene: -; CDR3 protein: CASSINQGEYTEAFF; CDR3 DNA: TGTGCCAGCAGCATCAACCAGGGGGAGTACACTGAAGCTTTCTTT
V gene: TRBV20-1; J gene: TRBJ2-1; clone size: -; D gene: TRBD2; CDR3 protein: CSAGRVNEQFF; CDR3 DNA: TGCAGTGCTGGGAGGGTGAATGAGCAGTTCTTC
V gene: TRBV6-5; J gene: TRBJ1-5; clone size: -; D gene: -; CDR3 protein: CASSYNRNQPQHF; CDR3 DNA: TGTGCCAGCAGTTACAACAGGAATCAGCCCCAGCATTTT
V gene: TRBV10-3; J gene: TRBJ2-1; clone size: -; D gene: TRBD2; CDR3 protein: CAIRATSGGVNEQFF; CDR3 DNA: TGTGCCATCAGAGCGACTAGCGGGGGAGTAAATGAGCAGTTCTTC
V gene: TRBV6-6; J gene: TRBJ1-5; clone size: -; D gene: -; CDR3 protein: CASSLEGWNQPQHF; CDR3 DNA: TGTGCCAGCAGCCTCGAGGGATGGAATCAGCCCCAGCATTTT
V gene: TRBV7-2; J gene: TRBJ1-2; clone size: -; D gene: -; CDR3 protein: CASSLGRLAGDGYTF; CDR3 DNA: TGTGCCAGCAGCTTAGGTCGCCTCGCGGGGGACGGCTACACCTTC
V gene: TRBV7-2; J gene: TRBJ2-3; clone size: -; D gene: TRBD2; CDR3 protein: CASSLTTSGGATDTQYF; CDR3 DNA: TGTGCCAGCAGCTTAACTACTAGCGGGGGGGCAACAGATACGCAGTATTTT
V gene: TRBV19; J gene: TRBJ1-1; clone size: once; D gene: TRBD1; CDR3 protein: CASSTTGETEAFF; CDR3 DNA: TGTGCCAGTAGTACAACAGGGGAAACTGAAGCTTTCTTT
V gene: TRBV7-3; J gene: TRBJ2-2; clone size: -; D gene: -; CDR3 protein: CASSSLPGELFF; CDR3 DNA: TGTGCCAGCAGCTCCCTTCCCGGGGAGCTGTTTTTT
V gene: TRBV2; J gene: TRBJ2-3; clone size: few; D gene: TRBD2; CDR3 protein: CASSYSWFTSGSPDTQYF; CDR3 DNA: TGTGCCAGCAGCTACTCGTGGTTCACTAGCGGGAGCCCAGATACGCAGTATTTT
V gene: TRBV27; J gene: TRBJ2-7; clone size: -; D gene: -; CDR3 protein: CASSMQGTYEQYF; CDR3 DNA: TGTGCCAGCAGTATGCAGGGGACCTACGAGCAGTACTTC
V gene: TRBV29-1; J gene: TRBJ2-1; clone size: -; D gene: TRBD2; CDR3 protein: CSVEDRTGLAGYEQFF; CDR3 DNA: TGCAGCGTTGAAGATCGAACGGGACTAGCGGGTTATGAGCAGTTCTTC
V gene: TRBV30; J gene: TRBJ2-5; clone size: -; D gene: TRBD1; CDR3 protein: CAWSKGGGSQETQYF; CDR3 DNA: TGTGCCTGGAGCAAAGGGGGCGGCAGCCAAGAGACCCAGTACTTC
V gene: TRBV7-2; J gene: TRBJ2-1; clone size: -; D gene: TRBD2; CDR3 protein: CASSLSTGGPDEQFF; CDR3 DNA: TGTGCCAGCAGCTTATCAACGGGGGGGCCGGATGAGCAGTTCTTC
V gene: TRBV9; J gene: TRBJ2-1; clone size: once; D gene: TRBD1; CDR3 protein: CASSVMTGNEQFF; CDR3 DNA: TGTGCCAGCAGCGTAATGACAGGGAATGAGCAGTTCTTC
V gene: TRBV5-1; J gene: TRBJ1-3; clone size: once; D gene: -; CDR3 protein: CASSPTVPEDTIYF; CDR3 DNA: TGCGCCAGCAGCCCGACAGTCCCCGAAGACACCATATATTTT
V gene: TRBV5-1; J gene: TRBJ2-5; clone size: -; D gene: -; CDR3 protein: CASREGVSGETQYF; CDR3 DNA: TGCGCCAGCAGAGAGGGAGTCTCCGGGGAGACCCAGTACTTC
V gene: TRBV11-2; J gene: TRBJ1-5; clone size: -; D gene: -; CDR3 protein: CASSLNRDGNQPQHF; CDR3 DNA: TGTGCCAGCAGCTTGAACAGGGATGGGAATCAGCCCCAGCATTTT
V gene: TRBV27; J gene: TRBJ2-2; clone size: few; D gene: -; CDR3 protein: CASTTTSGGELFF; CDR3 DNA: TGTGCCAGCACCACCACAAGTGGCGGGGAGCTGTTTTTT
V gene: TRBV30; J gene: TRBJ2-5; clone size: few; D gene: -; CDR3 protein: CAWSVPHRVGTQYF; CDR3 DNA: TGTGCCTGGAGTGTACCCCACAGGGTGGGGACCCAGTACTTC
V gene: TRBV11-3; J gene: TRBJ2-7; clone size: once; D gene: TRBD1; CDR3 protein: CASSPQGDKSYEQYF; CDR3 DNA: TGTGCCAGCAGCCCCCAGGGGGACAAGTCCTACGAGCAGTACTTC
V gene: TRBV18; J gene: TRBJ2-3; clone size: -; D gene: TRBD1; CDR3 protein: CASSPRQGAEDTQYF; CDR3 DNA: TGTGCCAGCTCACCACGACAGGGGGCTGAAGATACGCAGTATTTT
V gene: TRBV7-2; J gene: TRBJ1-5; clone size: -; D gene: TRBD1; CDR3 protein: CASSSSSGGQPQHF; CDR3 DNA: TGTGCCAGCAGCTCAAGCTCAGGGGGGCAGCCCCAGCATTTT
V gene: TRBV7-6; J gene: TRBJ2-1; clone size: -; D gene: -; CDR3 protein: CASSLAYGSGNEQFF; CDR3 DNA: TGTGCCAGCAGCTTAGCGTACGGGTCCGGGAATGAGCAGTTCTTC
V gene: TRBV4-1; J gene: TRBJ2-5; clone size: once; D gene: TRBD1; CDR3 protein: CASSQVWTGGAETQYF; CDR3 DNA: TGCGCCAGCAGCCAAGTCTGGACAGGTGGGGCAGAGACCCAGTACTTC
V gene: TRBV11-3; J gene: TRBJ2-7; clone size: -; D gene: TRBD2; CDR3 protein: CASSLGTSYEQYF; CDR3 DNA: TGTGCCAGCAGCTTAGGGACTAGCTACGAGCAGTACTTC
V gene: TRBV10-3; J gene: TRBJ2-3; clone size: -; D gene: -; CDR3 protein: CAISESRGNTDTQYF; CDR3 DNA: TGTGCCATCAGTGAGTCACGGGGGAACACAGATACGCAGTATTTT
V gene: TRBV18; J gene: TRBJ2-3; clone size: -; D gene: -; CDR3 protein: CASSPPLATSTDTQYF; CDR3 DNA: TGTGCCAGCTCACCACCCCTAGCGACTAGCACAGATACGCAGTATTTT
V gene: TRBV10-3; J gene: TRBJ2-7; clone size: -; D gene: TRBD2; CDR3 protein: CATTGTSGGGGDPYEQYF; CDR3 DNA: TGTGCCACCACTGGGACTAGCGGAGGAGGTGGGGACCCCTACGAGCAGTACTTC
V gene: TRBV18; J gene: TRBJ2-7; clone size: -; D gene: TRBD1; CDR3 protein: CASSPDWDRSYEQYF; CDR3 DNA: TGTGCCAGCTCACCAGATTGGGACAGATCCTACGAGCAGTACTTC
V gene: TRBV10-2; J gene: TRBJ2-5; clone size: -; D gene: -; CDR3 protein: CASSENPGYQETQYF; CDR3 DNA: TGCGCCAGCAGTGAAAATCCAGGGTACCAAGAGACCCAGTACTTC
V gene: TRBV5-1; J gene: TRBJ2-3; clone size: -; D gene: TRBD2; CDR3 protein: CASSPGTSGTSTDTQYF; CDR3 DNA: TGCGCCAGCAGCCCGGGGACTAGCGGGACTAGCACAGATACGCAGTATTTT
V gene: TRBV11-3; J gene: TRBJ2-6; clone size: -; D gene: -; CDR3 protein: CASLRGRGNSGANVLTF; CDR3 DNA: TGTGCCAGCCTTCGCGGGCGGGGAAACTCTGGGGCCAACGTCCTGACTTTC
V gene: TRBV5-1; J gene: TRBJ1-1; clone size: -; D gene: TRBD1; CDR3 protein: CASSLTGGRSEAFF; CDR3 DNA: TGCGCCAGCAGCTTAACAGGGGGTAGGTCTGAAGCTTTCTTT
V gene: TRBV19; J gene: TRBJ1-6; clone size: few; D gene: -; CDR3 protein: CASSIPRNPYNSPLHF; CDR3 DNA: TGTGCCAGTAGTATCCCCAGGAACCCCTATAATTCACCCCTCCACTTT
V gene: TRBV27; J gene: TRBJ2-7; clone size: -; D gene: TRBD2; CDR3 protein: CASSYRTSGKYEQYF; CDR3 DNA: TGTGCCAGCAGTTACAGGACTAGCGGGAAATACGAGCAGTACTTC
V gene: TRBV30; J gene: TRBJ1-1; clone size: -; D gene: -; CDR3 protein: CAWTFSSQGNTEAFF; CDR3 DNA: TGTGCCTGGACCTTTAGCAGCCAGGGGAACACTGAAGCTTTCTTT
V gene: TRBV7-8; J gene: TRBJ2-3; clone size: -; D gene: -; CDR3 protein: CASSLLEDTQYF; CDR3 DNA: TGTGCCAGCAGCTTACTAGAAGATACGCAGTATTTT
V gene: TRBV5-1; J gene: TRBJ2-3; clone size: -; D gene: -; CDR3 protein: CASKFGVVTDTQYF; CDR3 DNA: TGCGCCAGCAAGTTCGGGGTTGTTACAGATACGCAGTATTTT
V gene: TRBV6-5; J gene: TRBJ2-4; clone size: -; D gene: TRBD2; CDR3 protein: CASSPASGRYIQYF; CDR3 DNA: TGTGCCAGCAGCCCGGCTAGCGGGAGGTACATTCAGTACTTC
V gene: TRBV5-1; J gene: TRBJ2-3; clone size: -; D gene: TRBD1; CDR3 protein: CASTYSTGTDTQYF; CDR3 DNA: TGCGCCAGCACCTATTCGACAGGGACAGATACGCAGTATTTT
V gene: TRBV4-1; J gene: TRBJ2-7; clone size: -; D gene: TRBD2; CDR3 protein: CASSQTSGGSYEQYF; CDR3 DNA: TGCGCCAGCAGCCAAACTAGCGGGGGATCCTACGAGCAGTACTTC
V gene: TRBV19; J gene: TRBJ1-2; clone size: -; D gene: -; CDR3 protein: CASSDRVYGYTF; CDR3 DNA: TGTGCCAGTAGTGACAGAGTCTATGGCTACACCTTC
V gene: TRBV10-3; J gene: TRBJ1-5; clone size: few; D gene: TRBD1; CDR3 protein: CAISELQGNQPQHF; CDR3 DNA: TGTGCCATCAGTGAGCTACAGGGGAATCAGCCCCAGCATTTT
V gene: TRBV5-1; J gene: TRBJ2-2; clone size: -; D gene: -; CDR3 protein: CASSQGLEDAGELFF; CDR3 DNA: TGCGCCAGCAGCCAGGGTCTCGAGGATGCCGGGGAGCTGTTTTTT
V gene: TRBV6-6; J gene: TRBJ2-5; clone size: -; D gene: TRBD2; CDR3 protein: CASSNGLAGVRETQYF; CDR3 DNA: TGTGCCAGCAGCAACGGACTAGCGGGGGTCCGTGAGACCCAGTACTTC